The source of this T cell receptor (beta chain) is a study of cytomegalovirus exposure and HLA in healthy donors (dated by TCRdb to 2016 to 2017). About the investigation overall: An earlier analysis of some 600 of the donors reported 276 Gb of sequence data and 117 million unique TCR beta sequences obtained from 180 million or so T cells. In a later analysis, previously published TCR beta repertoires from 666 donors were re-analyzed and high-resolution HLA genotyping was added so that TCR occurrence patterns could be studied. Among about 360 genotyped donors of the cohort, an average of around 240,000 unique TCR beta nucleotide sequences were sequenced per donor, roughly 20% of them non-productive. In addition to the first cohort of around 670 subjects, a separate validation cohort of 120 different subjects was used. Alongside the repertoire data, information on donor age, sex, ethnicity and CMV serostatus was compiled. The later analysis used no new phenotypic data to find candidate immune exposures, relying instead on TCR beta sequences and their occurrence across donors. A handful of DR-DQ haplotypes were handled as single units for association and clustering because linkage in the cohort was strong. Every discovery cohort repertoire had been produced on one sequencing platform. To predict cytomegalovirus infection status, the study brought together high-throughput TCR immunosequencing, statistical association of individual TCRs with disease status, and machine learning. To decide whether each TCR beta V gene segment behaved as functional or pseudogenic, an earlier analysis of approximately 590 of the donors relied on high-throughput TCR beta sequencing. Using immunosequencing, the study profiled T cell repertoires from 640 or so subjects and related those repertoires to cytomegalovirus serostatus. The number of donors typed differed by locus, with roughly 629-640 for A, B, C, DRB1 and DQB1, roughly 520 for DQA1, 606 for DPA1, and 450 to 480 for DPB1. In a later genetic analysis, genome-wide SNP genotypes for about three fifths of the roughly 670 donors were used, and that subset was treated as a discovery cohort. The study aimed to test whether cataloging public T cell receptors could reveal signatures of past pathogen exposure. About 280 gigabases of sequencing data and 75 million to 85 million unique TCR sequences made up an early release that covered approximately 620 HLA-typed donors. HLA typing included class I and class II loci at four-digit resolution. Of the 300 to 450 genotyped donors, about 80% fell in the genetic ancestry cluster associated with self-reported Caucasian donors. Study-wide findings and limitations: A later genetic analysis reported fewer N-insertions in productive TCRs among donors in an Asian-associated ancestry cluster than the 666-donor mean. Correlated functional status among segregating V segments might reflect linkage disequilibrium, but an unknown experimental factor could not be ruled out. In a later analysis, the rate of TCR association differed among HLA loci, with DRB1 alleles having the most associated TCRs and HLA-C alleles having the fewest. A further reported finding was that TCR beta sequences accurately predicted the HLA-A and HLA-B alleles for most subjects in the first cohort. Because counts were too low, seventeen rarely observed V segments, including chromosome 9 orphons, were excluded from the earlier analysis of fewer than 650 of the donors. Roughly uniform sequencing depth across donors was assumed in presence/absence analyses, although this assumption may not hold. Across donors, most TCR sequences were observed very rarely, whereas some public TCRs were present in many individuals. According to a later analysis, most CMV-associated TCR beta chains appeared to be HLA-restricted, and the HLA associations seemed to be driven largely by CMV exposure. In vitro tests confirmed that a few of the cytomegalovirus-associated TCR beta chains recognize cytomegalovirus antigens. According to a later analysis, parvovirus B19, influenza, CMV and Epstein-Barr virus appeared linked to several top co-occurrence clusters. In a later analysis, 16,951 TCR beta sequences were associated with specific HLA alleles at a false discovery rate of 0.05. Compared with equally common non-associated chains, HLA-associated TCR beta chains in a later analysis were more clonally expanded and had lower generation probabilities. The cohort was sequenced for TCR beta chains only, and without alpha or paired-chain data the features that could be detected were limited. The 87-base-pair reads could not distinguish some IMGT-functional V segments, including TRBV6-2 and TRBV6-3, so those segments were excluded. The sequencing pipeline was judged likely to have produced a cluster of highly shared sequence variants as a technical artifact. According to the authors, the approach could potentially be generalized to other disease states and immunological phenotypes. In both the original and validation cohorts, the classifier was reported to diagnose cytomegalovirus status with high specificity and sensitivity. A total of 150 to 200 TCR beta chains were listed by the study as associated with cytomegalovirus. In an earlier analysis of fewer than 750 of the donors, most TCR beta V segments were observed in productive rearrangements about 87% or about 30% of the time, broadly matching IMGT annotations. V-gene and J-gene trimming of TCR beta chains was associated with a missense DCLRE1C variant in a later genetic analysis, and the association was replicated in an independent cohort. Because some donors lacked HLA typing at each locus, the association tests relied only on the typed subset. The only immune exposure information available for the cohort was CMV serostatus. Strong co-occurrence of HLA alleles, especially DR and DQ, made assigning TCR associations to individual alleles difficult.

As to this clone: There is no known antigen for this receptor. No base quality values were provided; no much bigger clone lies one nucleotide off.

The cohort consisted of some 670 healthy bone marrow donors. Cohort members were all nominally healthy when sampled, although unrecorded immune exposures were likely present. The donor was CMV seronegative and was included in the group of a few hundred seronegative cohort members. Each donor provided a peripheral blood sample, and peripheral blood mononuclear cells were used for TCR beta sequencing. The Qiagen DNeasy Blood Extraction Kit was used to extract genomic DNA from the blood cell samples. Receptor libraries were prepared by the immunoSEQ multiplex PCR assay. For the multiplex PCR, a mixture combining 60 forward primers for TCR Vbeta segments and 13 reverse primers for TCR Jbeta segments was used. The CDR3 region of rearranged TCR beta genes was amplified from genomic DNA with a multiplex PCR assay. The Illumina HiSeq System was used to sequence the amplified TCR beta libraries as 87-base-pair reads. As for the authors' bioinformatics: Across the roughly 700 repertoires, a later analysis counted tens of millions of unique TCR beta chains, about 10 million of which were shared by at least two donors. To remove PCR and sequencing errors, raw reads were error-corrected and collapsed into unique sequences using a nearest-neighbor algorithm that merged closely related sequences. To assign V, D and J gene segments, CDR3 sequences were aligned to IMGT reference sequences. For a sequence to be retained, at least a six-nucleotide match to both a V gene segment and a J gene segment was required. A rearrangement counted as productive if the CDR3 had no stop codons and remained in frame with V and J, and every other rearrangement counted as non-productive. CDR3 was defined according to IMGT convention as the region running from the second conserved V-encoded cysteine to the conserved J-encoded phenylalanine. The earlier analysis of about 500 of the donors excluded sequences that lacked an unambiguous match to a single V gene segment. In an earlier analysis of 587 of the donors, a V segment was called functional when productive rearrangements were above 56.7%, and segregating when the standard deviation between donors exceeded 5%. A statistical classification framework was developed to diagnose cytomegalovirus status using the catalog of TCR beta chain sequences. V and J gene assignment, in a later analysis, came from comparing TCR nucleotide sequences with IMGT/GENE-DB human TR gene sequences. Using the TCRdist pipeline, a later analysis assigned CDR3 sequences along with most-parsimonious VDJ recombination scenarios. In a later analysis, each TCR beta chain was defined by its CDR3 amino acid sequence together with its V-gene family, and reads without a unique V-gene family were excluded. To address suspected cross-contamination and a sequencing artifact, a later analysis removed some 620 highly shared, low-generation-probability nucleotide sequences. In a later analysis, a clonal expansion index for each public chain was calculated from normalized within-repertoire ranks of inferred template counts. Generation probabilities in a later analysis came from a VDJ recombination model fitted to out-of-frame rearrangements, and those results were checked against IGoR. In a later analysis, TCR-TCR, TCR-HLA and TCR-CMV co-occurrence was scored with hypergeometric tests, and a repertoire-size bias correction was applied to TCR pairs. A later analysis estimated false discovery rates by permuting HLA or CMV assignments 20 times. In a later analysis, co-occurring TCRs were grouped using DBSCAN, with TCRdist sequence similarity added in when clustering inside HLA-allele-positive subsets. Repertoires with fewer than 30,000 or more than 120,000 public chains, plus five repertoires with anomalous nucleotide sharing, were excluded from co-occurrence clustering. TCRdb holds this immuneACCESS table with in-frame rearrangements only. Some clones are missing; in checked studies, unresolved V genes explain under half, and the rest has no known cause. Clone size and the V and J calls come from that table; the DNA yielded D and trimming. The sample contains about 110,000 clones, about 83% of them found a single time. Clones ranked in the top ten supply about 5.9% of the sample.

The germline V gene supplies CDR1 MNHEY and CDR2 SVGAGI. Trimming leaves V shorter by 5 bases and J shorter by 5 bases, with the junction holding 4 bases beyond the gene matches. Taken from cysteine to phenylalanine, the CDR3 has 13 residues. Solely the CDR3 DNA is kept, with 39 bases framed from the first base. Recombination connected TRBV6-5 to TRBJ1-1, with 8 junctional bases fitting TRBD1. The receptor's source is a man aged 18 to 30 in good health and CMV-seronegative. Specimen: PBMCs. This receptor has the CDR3 CASSRTGRTEAFF. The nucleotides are TGTGCCAGCAGTCGGACAGGGAGGACTGAAGCTTTCTTT.